A selection of T cell receptor beta chains follows, all from one sample in a study of T-cell reconstitution after alpha-beta-depleted transplantation in children. From the PCR reads, TCRdb called clonotypes with MiXCR, one entry per CDR3 protein. This table holds approximately 1,000,000 distinct CDR3 sequences, about 26% found once. The source material was PBMCs, mostly from graft donor cells, sampled 360 days after TCRalphabeta/CD19-depleted stem cell transplant. Every receptor here comes from a boy under three years old who had a stem cell transplant for SCID, so the T cells may come from the graft donor. Each CDR3 is given with its conserved first and last residue. A D gene is named only where the DNA matches it firmly. Only some rows state a clone size, as once, few, many or a class for expanded clones.

D,V,J,size,CDR3,DNA
.,TRBV28,TRBJ2-7,many,CASSLYPQRVSEQYF,TGTGCCAGCAGTTTATACCCCCAGCGAGTGTCCGAGCAGTACTTC
TRBD1,TRBV7-6,TRBJ1-1,few,CASRPMGQRAEAFF,TGTGCCAGCAGACCAATGGGACAGCGGGCTGAAGCTTTCTTT
.,TRBV27,TRBJ2-7,few,CASSLEGGPRYEQYF,TGTGCCAGCAGTTTAGAGGGGGGCCCCCGTTACGAGCAGTACTTC
.,TRBV7-9,TRBJ2-3,few,CASSLKVAREATDTQYF,TGTGCCAGCAGCTTAAAGGTCGCTAGGGAAGCGACAGATACGCAGTATTTT
TRBD1,TRBV10-3,TRBJ2-7,few,CAISRTGAVGEQYF,TGTGCCATCAGCCGTACAGGGGCGGTTGGCGAGCAGTACTTC
.,TRBV23-1,TRBJ2-7,.,CASSTGDQPLPYEQYF,TGCGCCAGCAGTACAGGCGACCAGCCTTTACCCTACGAGCAGTACTTC
.,TRBV5-1,TRBJ2-5,.,CASSLRWYQETQYF,TGCGCCAGCAGCTTGAGGTGGTACCAAGAGACCCAGTACTTC
.,TRBV6-2/TRBV6-3,TRBJ2-7,many,CASSYRTAVSSYEQYF,TGTGCCAGCAGTTACCGAACAGCTGTAAGCTCCTACGAGCAGTACTTC
.,TRBV2,TRBJ2-5,few,CASSDRKETQYF,TGTGCCAGCAGTGATCGGAAAGAGACCCAGTACTTC
.,TRBV12-3/TRBV12-4,TRBJ2-6,few,CASSLPVTGANVLTF,TGTGCCAGCAGTTTGCCTGTTACTGGGGCCAACGTCCTGACTTTC
.,TRBV29-1,TRBJ1-1,few,CSVGETNTEAFF,TGCAGCGTTGGGGAGACGAACACTGAAGCTTTCTTT
.,TRBV7-9,TRBJ2-7,few,CASSGRTGEWEYEQYF,TGTGCCAGCAGCGGGCGGACCGGAGAGTGGGAGTACGAGCAGTACTTC
.,TRBV27,TRBJ1-2,.,CASGVGERYGYTF,TGTGCCAGCGGGGTTGGGGAGCGATATGGCTACACCTTC
.,TRBV20-1,TRBJ1-1,few,CSAKHTEAFF,TGCAGTGCAAAGCACACTGAAGCTTTCTTT
.,TRBV12-3/TRBV12-4,TRBJ1-2,.,CASSSWGAYGYTF,TGTGCCAGCAGTTCCTGGGGGGCTTATGGCTACACCTTC
TRBD1,TRBV7-9,TRBJ2-1,few,CASSPSGQGNDEQFF,TGTGCCAGCAGCCCATCCGGACAGGGGAACGATGAGCAGTTCTTC